This entry lists 21 T cell receptor beta chains sequenced from one sample in a study of blood T cell repertoires in COVID-19. The table came from immunoSEQ multiplex PCR; TCRdb's copy has only in-frame clones and leaves some out. The table records about 230,000 clones, approximately 84% of them present only once. Input material: peripheral blood. These receptor sequences come from a man aged 50 or older with COVID-19, enrolled during active disease.

In this sample, this clone turned up once. The chain is built from TRBV19 and TRBJ2-7; D call uncertain. Trimming shortened V by 5 bases and J by 6 bases, and 11 bases separated the two germline ends. Germline lookup yields CDR1 LNHDA and CDR2 SQIVND (reference sequence). The CDR3 length is 12 residues. The CDR3 sequence is CASSVVRGEQYF. CDR3 nucleotides: TGTGCCAGTAGTGTAGTACGCGGCGAGCAGTACTTC.

The chain combines TRBV13 with TRBJ2-7, with a weak D call TRBD1 (5 bases). V lost 1 base, J lost 4 bases, and 11 bases lay in between. This CDR3 has 14 amino acids. CDR1 is PRHDT and CDR2 is FYEKMQ in the germline V gene (reference sequence). CDR3 residues: CASSLEGLGYEQYF. The CDR3 bases are TGTGCCAGCAGCTTAGAGGGGCTTGGATACGAGCAGTACTTC.

The chain has TRBV27 and TRBJ1-2; 9 bases line up with TRBD1. The V segment lost 5 bases and the J segment 2 bases; nucleotides outside the gene matches: 18. Germline assignment: CDR1 MNHEY and CDR2 SMNVEV (reference sequence). The CDR3 length is 19 residues. CDR3 loop: CASSRQIPVGQGSNYGYTF. CDR3 bases: TGTGCCAGCAGTCGACAGATACCGGTGGGACAGGGATCGAACTATGGCTACACCTTC.

This sequence joins TRBV7-3 and TRBJ2-5; possible D gene TRBD2, 5 bases. V was trimmed by 5 bases and J by 4 bases, leaving 11 bases between them. The CDR3 totals 13 residues. Per germline, CDR1 SGHTA and CDR2 FQGTGA. CDR3 sequence reads: CASSVTRGETQYF. The CDR3 coding sequence is TGTGCCAGCAGCGTGACTCGGGGAGAGACCCAGTACTTC. Drawing the rest from reference TRBV7-3 and TRBJ2-5, the complete variable domain is GAGVSQTPSNKVTEKGKYVELRCDPISGHTALYWYRQSLGQGPEFLIYFQGTGAADDSGLPNDRFFAVRPEGSVSTLKIQRTERGDSAVYLCASSVTRGETQYFGPGTRLLVL.

The table lists this clone with a count of one. The chain couples TRBV18 to TRBJ2-1, with 9 nucleotides matching TRBD1. The germline V gene encodes CDR1 KGHSH and CDR2 LQKENI. V shed 4 bases and J 3 bases; nucleotides not matched to a gene: 4. This CDR3 is 15 amino acids long. The CDR3 nucleotides are TGTGCCAGCTCACTAACAGGGGGCGACTACAATGAGCAGTTCTTC. It is translated as CASSLTGGDYNEQFF.

The rearrangement joins TRBV7-9 to TRBJ2-1, with D uncertain. CDR1 and CDR2 from the germline V gene are SEHNR and FQNEAQ (reference sequence). Between the trimmed V and J ends, which lost 5 bases and 2 bases, there was a span of 13 bases. This CDR3 contains 15 residues. CDR3 sequence reads: CASSRPGRAYNEQFF. The CDR3 coding sequence is TGTGCCAGCAGCCGTCCTGGGCGCGCCTACAATGAGCAGTTCTTC.

This chain joins TRBV30 and TRBJ2-7; D is uncertain. Germline-derived CDR1 and CDR2 are GTSNPN and SVGIG (reference sequence). V lost 0 bases to trimming and J lost 4 bases, with 10 bases between them. The CDR3 is 13 amino acids. This CDR3 reads CAWSVAPIYEQYF. The CDR3 DNA sequence: TGTGCCTGGAGTGTAGCCCCAATTTACGAGCAGTACTTC.

V is TRBV7-3 and J is TRBJ2-2; 10 bases align to TRBD1. The CDR3 sequence is 18 residues long. In germline, CDR1 is SGHTA, CDR2 FQGTGA. The J segment lost 4 bases and the V segment lost 1 base, leaving 9 bases of the junction unmatched. As DNA, the CDR3 is TGTGCCAGCAGCTTAATTTCCGGGACAGGGGCCCTCACCGGGGAGCTGTTTTTT. This encodes CASSLISGTGALTGELFF.

The J gene is TRBJ1-5, the V gene TRBV6-6, with 7 bases aligning to TRBD1. Germline values: CDR1 MNHNY, CDR2 SVGAGI (reference sequence). This CDR3 region has 14 residues. The ends lost 2 bases at V and 6 bases at J; junction bases unmatched: 4. As DNA, the CDR3 is TGTGCCAGCAGTTACCGAGGGGGCGGTCAGCCCCAGCATTTT. Residues: CASSYRGGGQPQHF.

The chain couples TRBV19 to TRBJ2-1, with D possibly being TRBD2 (5 bases). CDR1 and CDR2 from the germline V gene are LNHDA and SQIVND (reference sequence). The CDR3 length is 15 residues. Trimming pared 1 base from V and 8 bases from J, leaving 15 bases between. The CDR3 DNA sequence: TGTGCCAGTAGTATAGTCTCCGGGATTATCCATGAGCAGTTCTTC. It codes for CASSIVSGIIHEQFF.

A few counts support this clone. V usage is TRBV27 and J usage is TRBJ2-7, with D tentatively TRBD2 (6 bases). The V end was cut by 0 bases, the J end by 1 base, with 13 bases between. Germline CDR1 and CDR2: MNHEY and SMNVEV (reference sequence). The CDR3 sequence is 16 residues long. The CDR3 reads CASSLSFVGGSYEQYF. CDR3 coding DNA: TGTGCCAGCAGTTTATCGTTCGTGGGGGGTTCCTACGAGCAGTACTTC.

The chain is built from TRBV3-1 (or the pseudogene TRBV3-2) and TRBJ1-6; 7 bases map to TRBD1. Germline CDR1 reads LGHDT; CDR2 reads YNNKEL (reference sequence). J gave up 6 bases and V 4 bases, and 6 bases lay outside the gene matches. The CDR3 is 15 amino acids. CDR3 residues: CASSPGQVPNSPLHF. CDR3 DNA: TGTGCCAGCAGCCCCGGACAGGTGCCTAATTCACCCCTCCACTTT.

This chain joins TRBV12-3 or TRBV12-4 and TRBJ2-3; D is perhaps TRBD2 (6 bases). Trimming removed 8 bases at V and 3 bases at J, with 9 bases between. CDR3 length equals 12 residues. CDR3 sequence reads: CASGGITDTQYF. Written as DNA, the CDR3 is TGTGCCAGCGGGGGGATAACAGATACGCAGTATTTT.

The chain employs TRBV5-1 and TRBJ1-1; D perhaps matches TRBD1 (5 bases). Germline loops: CDR1 SGHRS, CDR2 YFSETQ. The germline V and J ends were trimmed by 0 bases and 0 bases, with 21 bases remaining between them. The CDR3 sequence is 19 residues long. In DNA, the CDR3 is TGCGCCAGCAGCTTGGGCCTTGGAGCGGGGCTTCAAATGAACACTGAAGCTTTCTTT. It translates to CASSLGLGAGLQMNTEAFF.

V and J are TRBV14 and TRBJ2-1; 9 bases fit TRBD2. After removal of 4 bases from V and 7 bases from J, the junction contained 8 bases not matched to a gene. CDR1 and CDR2 (germline): SGHDN, FVKESK. The length of the CDR3 is 15 residues. CDR3 in DNA: TGTGCCAGCAGCCTTTCTAGCGGGGCTCGAAATGAGCAGTTCTTC. It yields the protein CASSLSSGARNEQFF.

CDR3 coding DNA: TGTGCCAGCAGCTTAACCGCGACTAACACAGATACGCAGTATTTT. Its translation: CASSLTATNTDTQYF. This chain links TRBV7-3 with TRBJ2-3, with D perhaps TRBD2 (5 bases). CDR3 length equals 15 residues. Germline V gene data show CDR1 as SGHTA and CDR2 as FQGTGA. V was clipped by 0 bases and J by 2 bases, with 9 bases between them.

The chain combines TRBV2 with TRBJ1-5, with no clear D. The CDR3 is 13 amino acids. V shed 6 bases and J shed 4 bases, with 10 bases lying between them. CDR1 and CDR2 (germline): SNHLY, FYNNEI. The CDR3 spells CASREEQNQPQHF. The CDR3 DNA reads as TGTGCCAGCAGGGAGGAGCAAAATCAGCCCCAGCATTTT.

CDR3 residues: CASSLGTAEKLFF. CDR3 in DNA: TGTGCCAGCAGTCTGGGGACAGCTGAAAAACTGTTTTTT. This chain uses TRBV28 with TRBJ1-4; 7 nucleotides agree with TRBD1. V was clipped by 5 bases and J by 7 bases; unmatched bases: 4. CDR1 MDHEN and CDR2 SYDVKM come from the germline V gene. The CDR3 totals 13 residues.

This CDR3 reads CASSNMGRNRAYEQYF. The CDR3 nucleotides are TGTGCCAGCAGCAACATGGGTAGGAACAGAGCCTACGAGCAGTACTTC. The chain links TRBV21-1 to TRBJ2-7; the table assigns TRBD1, which was not confirmed against the DNA. TRBV21-1 has pseudogene status. The CDR3 covers 16 residues.

The chain has TRBV9 and TRBJ1-3; the D is unclear. Germline V gene lookup returns CDR1 SGDLS and CDR2 YYNGEE. V gave up 3 bases and J gave up 0 bases, with 7 bases separating them. The CDR3 is 14 residues long. CDR3 sequence reads: CASSAGGSGNTIYF. As DNA, the CDR3 is TGTGCCAGCAGCGCCGGAGGCTCTGGAAACACCATATATTTT.

Remarks on this clone: Other DNA sequences of this sample code for an identical CDR3. This rearrangement joins TRBV9 to TRBJ2-5, with D perhaps TRBD1 (6 bases). The CDR3 has 13 residues. Between the trimmed V and J ends, which lost 0 bases and 5 bases, there was a span of 8 bases. CDR1 and CDR2 (germline): SGDLS, YYNGEE. The CDR3 DNA reads TGTGCCAGCAGCGTAGGCCAGGGGGAGACCCAGTACTTC. Amino acids: CASSVGQGETQYF.